These 13 T cell receptor beta chains share one sample of origin, sequenced in a study of cytomegalovirus exposure and HLA in healthy donors. Clones were read by immunoSEQ multiplex PCR, and TCRdb kept only the in-frame ones, dropping some. The profile shows 110,000 to 150,000 clones, approximately 94% of them singletons. The sample taken for sequencing was PBMCs. The receptor source for this set is a man between 18 and 29 years old in good health and CMV-seropositive.

A single count supports this clone. The rearrangement uses TRBV28 and TRBJ1-1; no definite D call. V gave up 6 bases and J gave up 3 bases, with 14 bases separating them. The CDR3 extends over 14 amino acids. The germline V gene has CDR1 MDHEN and CDR2 SYDVKM. The CDR3 region has the DNA TGTGCCAGCAGGGAGGGAAATCGGCACACTGAAGCTTTCTTT. Translating gives CASREGNRHTEAFF.

The chain is built from TRBV28 and TRBJ2-7; 8 bases agree with TRBD1. The CDR3 contains 13 residues. V shed 5 bases and J 3 bases; nucleotides not matched to a gene: 3. Germline CDR1 and CDR2: MDHEN and SYDVKM. The CDR3 nucleotides are TGTGCCAGCAGTATAGGACAGGGCTACGAGCAGTACTTC. Amino acids: CASSIGQGYEQYF. Together with reference TRBV28 and TRBJ2-7, the CDR3 gives the full variable domain: DVKVTQSSRYLVKRTGEKVFLECVQDMDHENMFWYRQDPGLGLRLIYFSYDVKMKEKGDIPEGYSVSREKKERFSLILESASTNQTSMYLCASSIGQGYEQYFGPGTRLTVT.

This chain links TRBV4-1 with TRBJ2-4; 8 bases agree with TRBD2. Looked up from germline, CDR1 is MGHRA and CDR2 is YSYEKL. This CDR3 is built from 16 residues. J gave up 3 bases and V 0 bases, and 4 bases lay outside the gene matches. CDR3 DNA sequence: TGCGCCAGCAGCCAAGAAACTAGCGGCGTCAAAAACATTCAGTACTTC. As protein: CASSQETSGVKNIQYF.

The J gene is TRBJ1-2, the V gene TRBV2; D is unresolved. Deletions cut 6 bases from V and 8 bases from J, with 13 bases between. The CDR3 is made up of 12 amino acids. From germline, CDR1 is SNHLY and CDR2 FYNNEI. The DNA of the CDR3 is TGTGCCAGCAGGGGAGACCCGAGGGGCTACACCTTC. Protein: CASRGDPRGYTF.

The chain is built from TRBV21-1 and TRBJ2-7; no DNA check was done on the table's D call, TRBD2. TRBV21-1 is a listed pseudogene. The CDR3 sequence is 15 residues long. The CDR3 DNA is TGTGCCAGCAGCAAAGATCCTCGGAGGCCCTACGAGCAGTACTTC. Translating it yields CASSKDPRRPYEQYF.

In nucleotides, the CDR3 is TGTGCCAGCAGACTAACTGGGTTTAGGGAGCAGTTCTTC. As protein: CASRLTGFREQFF. V and J are TRBV6-5 and TRBJ2-1; D call uncertain. The CDR3 covers 13 residues. Trimming took 6 bases from V and 10 from J, leaving 16 bases between them. The germline CDR1 and CDR2 sequences are MNHEY and SVGAGI.

The chain has TRBV5-4 and TRBJ2-2; 9 bases line up with TRBD1. Trimming cost V 3 bases and J 7 bases; bases outside gene matches: 10. Germline V CDR1 and CDR2: SGHNT, YYREEE (reference sequence). The CDR3 spans 16 residues. CDR3 bases: TGTGCCAGCAGCTCCTCGAACAGGGGGCAAGTCGGGGAGCTGTTTTTT. The encoded protein is CASSSSNRGQVGELFF.

The chain carries TRBV27 and TRBJ2-1; 14 bases map to TRBD2. The germline gives CDR1 MNHEY, CDR2 SMNVEV (reference sequence). The CDR3 has 18 amino acids. V lost 6 bases, J lost 6 bases, and 13 bases stayed unmatched. The DNA for the CDR3 is TGTGCCAGCAGCCGCGGGACTAGCGGGAGACCTTCTCTCAATGAGCAGTTCTTC. It translates to CASSRGTSGRPSLNEQFF.

The chain has TRBV5-5 and TRBJ1-4; the match to TRBD1 covers 7 bases. CDR3 length: 14 residues. Germline lookup yields CDR1 SGHKS and CDR2 YYEKEE (reference sequence). Unmatched junction bases numbered 6, after V lost 3 bases and J lost 7 bases. CDR3 nucleotide sequence: TGTGCCAGCAGCTGGGACAGCCCATTTGAAAAACTGTTTTTT. Its protein product is CASSWDSPFEKLFF.

The chain links TRBV19 to TRBJ1-2, with 7 nucleotides matching TRBD1. The germline V gene has CDR1 LNHDA and CDR2 SQIVND (reference sequence). This CDR3 region has 12 residues. J gave up 7 bases and V 7 bases, and 6 bases lay outside the gene matches. CDR3: CASTQGVSGYTF. The CDR3 DNA reads TGTGCCAGTACCCAGGGGGTTTCTGGCTACACCTTC.

The chain recombines TRBV5-1 with TRBJ2-6; D not resolved. The CDR3 covers 17 residues. Germline CDR1 and CDR2: SGHRS and YFSETQ. Trimming stripped 4 bases from V and 1 base from J, with 15 bases between. The CDR3 nucleotides read TGCGCCAGCAGCCAAACTCCTTTGGTATCTGGGGCCAACGTCCTGACTTTC. It is translated as CASSQTPLVSGANVLTF. The full variable domain, rest sourced from reference TRBV5-1 and TRBJ2-6, is KAGVTQTPRYLIKTRGQQVTLSCSPISGHRSVSWYQQTPGQGLQFLFEYFSETQRNKGNFPGRFSGRQFSNSRSEMNVSTLELGDSALYLCASSQTPLVSGANVLTFGAGSRLTVL.

The chain uses TRBV7-9 and TRBJ2-1; 9 nucleotides line up with TRBD1. The CDR3 is 13 amino acids. Germline values: CDR1 SEHNR, CDR2 FQNEAQ (reference sequence). V shed 7 bases and J 6 bases; nucleotides not matched to a gene: 4. The CDR3 protein is CASKEQGANEQFF. The CDR3, as DNA: TGTGCCAGCAAAGAACAGGGGGCCAATGAGCAGTTCTTC.

The gene calls are TRBV5-1 and TRBJ2-1; 10 bases are shared with TRBD2. This CDR3 region has 17 residues. The germline CDR1 and CDR2 sequences are SGHRS and YFSETQ. Unmatched junction bases numbered 9, after V lost 4 bases and J lost 2 bases. The DNA of the CDR3 is TGCGCCAGCAGCGGTGGACCAAGCGGGAGGGCCTACAATGAGCAGTTCTTC. It is translated as CASSGGPSGRAYNEQFF.